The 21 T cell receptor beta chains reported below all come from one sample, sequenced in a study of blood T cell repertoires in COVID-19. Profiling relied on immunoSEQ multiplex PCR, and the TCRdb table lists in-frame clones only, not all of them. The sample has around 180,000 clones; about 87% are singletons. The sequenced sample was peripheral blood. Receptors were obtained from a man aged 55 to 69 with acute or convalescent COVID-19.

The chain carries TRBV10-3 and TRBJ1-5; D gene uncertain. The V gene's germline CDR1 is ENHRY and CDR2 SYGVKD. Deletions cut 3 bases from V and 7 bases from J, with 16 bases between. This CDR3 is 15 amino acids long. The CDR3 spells CAISDSMGEGQPQHF. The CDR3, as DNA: TGTGCCATCAGTGACTCCATGGGAGAAGGGCAGCCCCAGCATTTT.

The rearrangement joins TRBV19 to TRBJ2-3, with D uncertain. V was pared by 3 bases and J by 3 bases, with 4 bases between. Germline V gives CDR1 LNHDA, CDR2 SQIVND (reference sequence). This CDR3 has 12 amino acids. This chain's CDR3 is CASSMRTDTQYF. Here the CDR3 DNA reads TGTGCCAGTAGTATGAGGACAGATACGCAGTATTTT.

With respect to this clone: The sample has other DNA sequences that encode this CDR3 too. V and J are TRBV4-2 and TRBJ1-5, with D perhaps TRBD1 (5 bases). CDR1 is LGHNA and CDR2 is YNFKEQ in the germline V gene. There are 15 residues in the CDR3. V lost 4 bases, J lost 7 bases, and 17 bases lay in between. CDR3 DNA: TGTGCCAGCAGCCCGGTCCCGGGAGGGGAACAGCCCCAGCATTTT. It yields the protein CASSPVPGGEQPQHF.

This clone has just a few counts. CDR3 amino acids: CASSIGQGGSIGYTF. The CDR3, as DNA: TGTGCCAGTAGTATCGGACAGGGGGGGTCTATTGGCTACACCTTC. The rearrangement links TRBV19 to TRBJ1-2; 10 bases match TRBD1. Germline CDR1 LNHDA, CDR2 SQIVND (reference sequence). This CDR3 contains 15 residues. The trim removed 3 bases at V and 7 bases at J, leaving 8 bases unmatched.

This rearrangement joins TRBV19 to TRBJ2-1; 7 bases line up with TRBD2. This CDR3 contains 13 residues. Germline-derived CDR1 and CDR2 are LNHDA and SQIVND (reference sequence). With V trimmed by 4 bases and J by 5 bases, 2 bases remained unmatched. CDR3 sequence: CASSTLAHNEQFF. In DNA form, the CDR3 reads TGTGCCAGTAGTACACTAGCGCACAATGAGCAGTTCTTC.

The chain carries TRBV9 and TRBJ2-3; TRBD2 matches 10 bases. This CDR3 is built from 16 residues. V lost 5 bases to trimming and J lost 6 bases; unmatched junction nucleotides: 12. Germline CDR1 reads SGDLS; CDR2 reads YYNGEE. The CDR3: CASRKERGGGSDTQYF. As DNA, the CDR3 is TGTGCCAGCAGGAAGGAGCGGGGGGGCGGTTCGGATACGCAGTATTTT.

In DNA, the CDR3 is TGTGCCAGCAGCCTGAAGAGGGGGCTTTGGGGTGAAGCTTTCTTT. This sequence encodes CASSLKRGLWGEAFF. This sequence joins TRBV11-3 and TRBJ1-1, with 7 bases fitting TRBD1. The V gene end was trimmed by 5 bases and the J gene end by 7 bases; junction bases not matched to a gene: 13. This CDR3 spans 15 amino acids. Looked up from germline, CDR1 is SGHNT and CDR2 is YENEEA.

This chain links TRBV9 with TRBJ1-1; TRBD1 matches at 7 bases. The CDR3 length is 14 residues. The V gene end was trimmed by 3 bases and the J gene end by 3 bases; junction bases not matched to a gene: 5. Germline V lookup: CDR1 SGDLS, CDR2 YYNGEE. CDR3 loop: CASSAFDRDTEAFF. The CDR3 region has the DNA TGTGCCAGCAGCGCTTTCGACAGGGACACTGAAGCTTTCTTT. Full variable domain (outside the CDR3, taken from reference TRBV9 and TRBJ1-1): DSGVTQTPKHLITATGQRVTLRCSPRSGDLSVYWYQQSLDQGLQFLIQYYNGEERAKGNILERFSAQQFPDLHSELNLSSLELGDSALYFCASSAFDRDTEAFFGQGTRLTVV.

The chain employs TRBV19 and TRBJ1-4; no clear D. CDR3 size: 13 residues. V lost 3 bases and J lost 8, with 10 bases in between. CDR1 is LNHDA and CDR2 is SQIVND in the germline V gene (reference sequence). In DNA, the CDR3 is TGTGCCAGTAGTATCCTTGGAGGGGAAAAACTGTTTTTT. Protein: CASSILGGEKLFF.

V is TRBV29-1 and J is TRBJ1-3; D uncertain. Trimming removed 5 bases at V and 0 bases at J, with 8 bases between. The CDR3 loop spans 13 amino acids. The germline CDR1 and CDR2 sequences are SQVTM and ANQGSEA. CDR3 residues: CSVMRYSGNTIYF. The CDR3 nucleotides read TGCAGCGTTATGAGGTACTCTGGAAACACCATATATTTT.

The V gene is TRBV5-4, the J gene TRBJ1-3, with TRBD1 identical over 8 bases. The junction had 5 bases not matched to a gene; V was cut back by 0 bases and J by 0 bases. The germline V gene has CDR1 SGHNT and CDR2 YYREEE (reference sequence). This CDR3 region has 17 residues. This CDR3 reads CASSLGGTGGSGNTIYF. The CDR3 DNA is TGTGCCAGCAGCTTGGGGGGTACAGGGGGCTCTGGAAACACCATATATTTT.

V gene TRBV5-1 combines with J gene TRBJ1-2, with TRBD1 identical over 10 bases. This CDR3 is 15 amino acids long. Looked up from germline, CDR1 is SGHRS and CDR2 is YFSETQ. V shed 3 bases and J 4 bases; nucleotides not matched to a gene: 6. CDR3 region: CASSSTGTGAYGYTF. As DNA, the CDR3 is TGCGCCAGCAGCTCGACCGGGACAGGGGCCTATGGCTACACCTTC.

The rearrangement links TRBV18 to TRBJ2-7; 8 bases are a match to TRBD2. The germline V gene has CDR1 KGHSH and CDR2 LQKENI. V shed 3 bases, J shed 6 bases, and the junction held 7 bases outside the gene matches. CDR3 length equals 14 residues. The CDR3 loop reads CASSPSGASGEQYF. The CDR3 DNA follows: TGTGCCAGCTCACCTAGCGGGGCATCAGGCGAGCAGTACTTC.

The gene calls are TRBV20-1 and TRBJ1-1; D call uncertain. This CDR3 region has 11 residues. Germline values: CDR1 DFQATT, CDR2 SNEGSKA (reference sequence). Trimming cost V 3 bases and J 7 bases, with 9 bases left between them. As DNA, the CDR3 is TGCAGTGCTAGCATACACCTTGAAGCTTTCTTT. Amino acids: CSASIHLEAFF.

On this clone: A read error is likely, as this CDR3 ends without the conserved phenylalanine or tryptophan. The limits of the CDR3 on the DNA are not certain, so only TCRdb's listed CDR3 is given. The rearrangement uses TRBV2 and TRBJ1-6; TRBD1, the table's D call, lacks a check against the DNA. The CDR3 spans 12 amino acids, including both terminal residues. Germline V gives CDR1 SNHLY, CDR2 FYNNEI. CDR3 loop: CASSTRQGKARL.

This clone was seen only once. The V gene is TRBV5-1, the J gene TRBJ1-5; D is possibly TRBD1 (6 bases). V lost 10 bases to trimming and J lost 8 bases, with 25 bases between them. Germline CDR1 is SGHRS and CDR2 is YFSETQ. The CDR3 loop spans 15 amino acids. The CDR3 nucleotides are TGCGCCCGCCGCTGGGGGGCGGGGGGCTCTGAGCCCCAGCATTTT. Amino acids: CARRWGAGGSEPQHF.

CDR3 amino acids: CASSFAGRKTTF. CDR3 DNA: TGTGCCAGCAGCTTCGCAGGCCGAAAGACGACCTTC. The gene calls are TRBV5-6 and TRBJ1-2; D is unclear. CDR1 SGHDT and CDR2 YYEEEE come from the germline V gene. The CDR3 spans 12 residues. V shed 2 bases and J shed 14 bases, with 16 bases lying between them.

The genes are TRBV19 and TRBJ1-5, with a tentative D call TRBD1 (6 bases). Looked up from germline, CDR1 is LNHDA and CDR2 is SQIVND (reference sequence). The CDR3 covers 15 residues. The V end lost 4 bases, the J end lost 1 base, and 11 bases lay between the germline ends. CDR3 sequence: CASSKGGKSNQPQHF. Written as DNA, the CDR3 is TGTGCCAGTAGTAAAGGGGGTAAAAGCAATCAGCCCCAGCATTTT.

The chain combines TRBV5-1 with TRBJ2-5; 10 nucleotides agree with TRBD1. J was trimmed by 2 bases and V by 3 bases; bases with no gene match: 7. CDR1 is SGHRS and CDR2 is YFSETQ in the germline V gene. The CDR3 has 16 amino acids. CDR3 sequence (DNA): TGCGCCAGCAGCTCGCTTCCGGGACAGGGGCAAGAGACCCAGTACTTC. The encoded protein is CASSSLPGQGQETQYF.

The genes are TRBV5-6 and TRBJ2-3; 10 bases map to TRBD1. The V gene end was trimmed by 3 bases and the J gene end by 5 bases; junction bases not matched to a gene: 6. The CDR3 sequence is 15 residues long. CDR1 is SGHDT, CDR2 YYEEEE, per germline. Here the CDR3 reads CASSWDRGIGDTQYF. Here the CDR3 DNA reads TGTGCCAGCAGCTGGGACAGGGGAATTGGAGATACGCAGTATTTT.

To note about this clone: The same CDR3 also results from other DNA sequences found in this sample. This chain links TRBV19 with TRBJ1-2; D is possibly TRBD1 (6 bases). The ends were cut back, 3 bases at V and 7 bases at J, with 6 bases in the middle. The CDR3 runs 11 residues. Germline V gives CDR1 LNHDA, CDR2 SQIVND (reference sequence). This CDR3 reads CASSIRGGYTF. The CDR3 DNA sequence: TGTGCCAGTAGTATCAGGGGTGGCTACACCTTC.